Described below is a single T cell receptor beta chain sequence and its context. The antigen this receptor binds is unknown. No base quality information exists; no much larger clone differs at one position. The collaborating institutions used their own protocols to collect whole blood in K2EDTA tubes. Collaborator samples were shipped for TCRbeta analysis as frozen whole blood, isolated PBMCs, or DNA extracted from either sample type. This sample stems from a study of blood T cell repertoires in COVID-19 (dated by TCRdb to between 2020 and 2021). Looking at the study overall: Samples covering the acute and convalescent phases of COVID-19 were provided by collaborators in the United States, Italy and Spain. The repertoires were made available in a free public database intended to serve as a resource for research on the immune response to SARS-CoV-2. Deeply sampled blood TCRbeta repertoires from subjects exposed to, actively infected with, or recovered from COVID-19 were included in the dataset. HLA class I and class II types, where available, came from metadata supplied by the sample provider rather than from assay-based typing. A de-identified subject ID, COVID-19 status, age in years and sex were almost always included in the sample metadata. Samples were obtained from the ongoing ImmuneRACE study (first 160 participants) and from 1,000 to 1,500 subjects provided by 6 global collaborators. The prospective study material was composed of cDNA or gDNA derived from T cells, B-cell-depleted T cells, or PBMCs.

The immunoSEQ Assay, a bias-controlled multiplex PCR, was used to amplify TCRbeta CDR3 regions from genomic DNA. Turning to the authors' computational methods: Within the assay, amplification of reference gene primers was used to estimate how many nucleated cells each sample contained. To quantify the absolute abundance of each unique TCRbeta CDR3 rearrangement, sequence reads were collapsed and filtered. For each sample, productive Simpson clonality was calculated by taking the square root of Simpson's diversity index across productive rearrangements. The source is immuneACCESS, and TCRdb retained only in-frame sequences with V and J called. Part of the clones is not carried over; for the studies checked, unresolved V genes explain less than half of this, and the remainder is unexplained. V and J calls and clone size are given by that table; D and trimming were obtained from the DNA. The sample contains roughly 110,000 clones, approximately 80% of them found a single time. Clones ranked in the top ten supply about 4.5% of the sample.

General conclusions and limits of the study: The quantity of clinical and demographic metadata differed by source and by participant and was supplied without curation.

The specimen sequenced was peripheral blood. The source is a man between 65 and 79 years old with acute or convalescent COVID-19.

The DNA sequence follows: TGCGCCAGCAGCTTGGAAGACAGGGGATACACCGGGGAGCTGTTTTTT. The translation is CASSLEDRGYTGELFF. The sequence is built from TRBV5-1 and TRBJ2-2; 8 central nucleotides agree with TRBD1. Trimmed from V: 0 bases; trimmed from J: 3 bases; junction bases lacking a gene match: 4. From the cysteine through the phenylalanine, the CDR3 covers 16 amino acids. Only CDR3 DNA remains: 48 bases, in frame from the first base. In the germline V gene, CDR1 corresponds to SGHRS and CDR2 to YFSETQ.